Presented here are 18 T cell receptor beta chains from one specimen sequenced in a study of OX40 agonist ivuxolimab in advanced cancers. The protocol was immunoSEQ multiplex PCR, while the TCRdb copy is restricted to in-frame clones and leaves out a portion. The profile shows 66,000 or so clones, 80% to 85% of them singletons. Sequenced here: CD4+ or CD8+ T cells sorted from blood, sampled in a trial of the OX40 agonist ivuxolimab. These receptors were collected from an adult with an advanced solid tumor such as melanoma, head and neck, liver or kidney cancer.

The rearrangement uses TRBV28 and TRBJ2-7, with D maybe TRBD2 (5 bases). This CDR3 has 12 residues. V lost 4 bases and J 12 bases, leaving 16 bases between the germline ends. Germline CDR1 reads MDHEN; CDR2 reads SYDVKM. The DNA of the CDR3 is TGTGCCAGCAGTTCTAATAGAAGGAGGCCGTACTTC. Protein product: CASSSNRRRPYF.

V gene TRBV19 combines with J gene TRBJ2-3; D unresolved. Germline V gene lookup returns CDR1 LNHDA and CDR2 SQIVND (reference sequence). V lost 7 bases and J lost 5, with 10 bases in between. This CDR3 spans 12 amino acids. The CDR3 region is CASTLDGDTQYF. In DNA, the CDR3 is TGTGCCAGTACCCTTGATGGAGATACGCAGTATTTT. Looking up the rest from reference TRBV19 and TRBJ2-3 gives the full variable domain: DGGITQSPKYLFRKEGQNVTLSCEQNLNHDAMYWYRQDPGQGLRLIYYSQIVNDFQKGDIAEGYSVSREKKESFPLTVTSAQKNPTAFYLCASTLDGDTQYFGPGTRLTVL.

The chain uses TRBV4-2 and TRBJ1-1; possibly TRBD1 for D (6 bases). Germline V gene lookup returns CDR1 LGHNA and CDR2 YNFKEQ. CDR3 length equals 16 residues. Trimming cost V 3 bases and J 4 bases, with 18 bases left between them. The CDR3 DNA sequence: TGTGCCAGCAGCCACCGAGGGGGGGTACTGGGCACTGAAGCTTTCTTT. Protein sequence: CASSHRGGVLGTEAFF.

The chain has TRBV11-2 and TRBJ2-1, with D perhaps TRBD1 (5 bases). Trimming removed 5 bases at V and 8 bases at J, with 10 bases between. This CDR3 has 12 residues. The germline gives CDR1 SGHAT, CDR2 FQNNGV. The CDR3 DNA sequence: TGTGCCAGCAGCCCGTCAGGGTATGAGCAGTTCTTC. This sequence encodes CASSPSGYEQFF.

This chain connects TRBV5-4 to TRBJ2-4; 8 bases are a match to TRBD1. The germline gives CDR1 SGHNT, CDR2 YYREEE (reference sequence). This CDR3 contains 13 residues. Germline trimming cut 5 bases from V and 9 bases from J; bases unmatched to any gene: 7. CDR3 in DNA: TGTGCCAGCAGTTTCGCAGGGACAGGCATTCAGTACTTC. Residues: CASSFAGTGIQYF.

About this clone: In the same sample, other DNA sequences code for this CDR3. The chain recombines TRBV6-1 with TRBJ2-5, with D tentatively TRBD2 (5 bases). Per the germline V gene, CDR1 is MNHNS and CDR2 is SASEGT. V dropped 4 bases and J dropped 1 base, with 7 bases sitting between them. CDR3 length equals 13 residues. Here the CDR3 reads CASSGGSQETQYF. The CDR3 DNA reads as TGTGCCAGCAGTGGTGGGAGCCAAGAGACCCAGTACTTC.

The rearrangement joins TRBV29-1 to TRBJ2-1, with D maybe TRBD1 (6 bases). CDR3 length: 14 amino acids. CDR1 is SQVTM and CDR2 is ANQGSEA in the germline V gene. The V and J ends lost 7 bases and 0 bases respectively, with 13 bases between them. CDR3 loop: CSAKQGSSYNEQFF. The DNA for the CDR3 is TGCAGCGCTAAACAGGGAAGCTCCTACAATGAGCAGTTCTTC.

The gene calls are TRBV6-1 and TRBJ1-2, with TRBD1 matching 7 bases. Germline CDR1 MNHNS, CDR2 SASEGT. The CDR3 is made up of 15 amino acids. V lost 2 bases and J lost 5; bases outside the gene matches: 8. The CDR3 loop reads CASSETRTGPYGYTF. The CDR3 region has the DNA TGTGCCAGCAGTGAAACGCGGACAGGACCTTATGGCTACACCTTC.

The rearrangement joins TRBV10-3 to TRBJ1-1; no clear D. Germline loops: CDR1 ENHRY, CDR2 SYGVKD. This CDR3 is 14 amino acids long. Trimming left V 3 bases short and J 4 bases short, with 12 bases between. CDR3 bases: TGTGCCATCAGTGAATTGGGAGGTAGCACTGAAGCTTTCTTT. It translates to CAISELGGSTEAFF.

Comments on this clone: This sample also contains other DNA sequences that code for the same CDR3. The chain links TRBV4-3 to TRBJ2-6; D uncertain. Trimming took 0 bases from V and 2 from J, leaving 8 bases between them. The length of the CDR3 is 16 residues. Germline V CDR1 and CDR2: LGHNA, YSLEER. CDR3 residues: CASSQDLGTGANVLTF. The DNA for the CDR3 is TGCGCCAGCAGCCAAGACCTGGGAACTGGGGCCAACGTCCTGACTTTC.

The chain employs TRBV6-1 and TRBJ2-5; 10 nucleotides agree with TRBD1. The J call may be faulty, since TRBJ2-7 better matches the DNA end. Germline-derived CDR1 and CDR2 are MNHNS and SASEGT. The CDR3 is 14 residues long. The CDR3: CASSDRQGAYEQYF. The CDR3, as DNA: TGTGCCAGCAGTGATCGACAGGGGGCTTACGAGCAGTACTTC.

The rearrangement joins TRBV28 to TRBJ2-5, with unresolved D. The germline V gene encodes CDR1 MDHEN and CDR2 SYDVKM. The CDR3 sequence is 13 residues long. With 5 bases removed from V and 4 bases from J, the gap between germline ends came to 11 bases. The CDR3 reads CASSLLGRETQYF. DNA of the CDR3: TGTGCCAGCAGTCTATTAGGAAGAGAGACCCAGTACTTC.

This clone was picked up a small number of times. The V call is TRBV25-1, the J call TRBJ2-1; 11 nucleotides match TRBD1. The CDR3 contains 14 residues. V was clipped by 6 bases and J by 7 bases; unmatched bases: 5. Germline loops: CDR1 MGHDK, CDR2 SYGVNS. CDR3 sequence reads: CASSLRDRGNEQFF. The DNA for the CDR3 is TGTGCCAGCAGCCTCCGGGACAGGGGGAATGAGCAGTTCTTC.

This clone appeared a few times. The gene calls are TRBV7-9 and TRBJ2-7, with 7 positions matching TRBD1. Looked up from germline, CDR1 is SEHNR and CDR2 is FQNEAQ (reference sequence). With 1 base clipped from V and 0 bases from J, the junction kept 9 bases outside the gene matches. CDR3 length: 17 amino acids. This CDR3 reads CASSLGTGTDLSYEQYF. The CDR3 coding sequence is TGTGCCAGCAGCTTAGGAACCGGGACAGACCTCTCCTACGAGCAGTACTTC.

Only a few counts were recorded for this clone. The chain carries TRBV9 and TRBJ1-1, with D possibly TRBD1 on 6 matching bases. CDR1 and CDR2 (germline): SGDLS, YYNGEE. V gave up 0 bases and J gave up 6 bases, with 18 bases separating them. The CDR3 spans 16 residues. In DNA, the CDR3 is TGTGCCAGCAGCGTAGGCCGAGGGGGATTAGGCCCTGAAGCTTTCTTT. Its protein is CASSVGRGGLGPEAFF.

The chain links TRBV5-1 to TRBJ2-3, with a weak D call TRBD1 (6 bases). The CDR3 is 15 residues long. CDR1 is SGHRS, CDR2 YFSETQ, per germline. Deletions cut 0 bases from V and 1 base from J, with 9 bases between. The CDR3 DNA is TGCGCCAGCAGCTTGGCTGGGGGCCGCACAGATACGCAGTATTTT. Protein: CASSLAGGRTDTQYF.

The V and J genes are TRBV6-5 and TRBJ1-1; D remains unclear. In germline, CDR1 is MNHEY, CDR2 SVGAGI. Trimming took off 0 bases at V and 6 bases at J, with 8 bases between the two ends. The CDR3 contains 13 residues. The CDR3 DNA reads as TGTGCCAGCAGTTACTCCCCGGGAGCTGAAGCTTTCTTT. Protein sequence: CASSYSPGAEAFF.

The V call is TRBV9, the J call TRBJ2-5; tentative D call: TRBD2 (6 bases). The germline V and J ends were trimmed by 0 bases and 0 bases, with 12 bases remaining between them. This CDR3 has 16 residues. Germline CDR1 is SGDLS and CDR2 is YYNGEE. CDR3 nucleotides: TGTGCCAGCAGCGTAGCGTCTAGCGTTTACCAAGAGACCCAGTACTTC. Amino acids: CASSVASSVYQETQYF.